This is a list of T cell receptor beta chains from one sample in a study of blood T cell repertoires in COVID-19. Measured with immunoSEQ multiplex PCR; TCRdb has only the in-frame clones, and not every one. The repertoire holds roughly 65,000 clones, with just under 80% as singletons. Sample: peripheral blood. The source is a human donor in a cohort sampled during active COVID-19. Both conserved end residues are part of each CDR3. D genes are given only for firm matches. A clone size is listed for some rows: how often the clone was seen (once, few, many), or a class if it is expanded.

TRBD2 | TRBJ2-1 | TRBV6-1 | NA | TGTGCCAGCAGTGAAGTTGGGGGGGGTAGCGGGAAGCCTCGTATGTTTTACAATGAGCAGTTCTTC | CASSEVGGGSGKPRMFYNEQFF
TRBD2 | TRBJ2-5 | TRBV7-8 | few | TGTGCCAGCAGCTTAGACCTAGCGGGAGGGCGAGAGACCCAGTACTTC | CASSLDLAGGRETQYF
NA | TRBJ2-1 | TRBV11-2 | NA | TGTGCCAGCAGCTTAGCTAGGTACAATGAGCAGTTCTTC | CASSLARYNEQFF
NA | TRBJ2-3 | TRBV24-1 | NA | TGTGCCACCAGTGATTCATCGGCGGGGTTAGATTTAGATACGCAGTATTTT | CATSDSSAGLDLDTQYF
NA | TRBJ2-2 | TRBV10-3 | NA | TGTGCCATCAGGCCCGGTCGAGGATACACCGGGGAGCTGTTTTTT | CAIRPGRGYTGELFF
NA | TRBJ1-1 | TRBV10-3 | NA | TGTGCCATCAGTGAGTCTGGCAGGAACACTGAAGCTTTCTTT | CAISESGRNTEAFF
NA | TRBJ2-1 | TRBV19 | few | TGTGCCAGTACAGCCAGGGGAAACTACAATGAGCAGTTCTTC | CASTARGNYNEQFF
NA | TRBJ1-3 | TRBV5-1 | NA | TGCGCCAGCAGCTTGGACAGCAACTCTGGAAACACCATATATTTT | CASSLDSNSGNTIYF
NA | TRBJ2-5 | TRBV30 | NA | TGTGCCTGGAGGGGAGGGGGAGAGACCCAGTACTTC | CAWRGGGETQYF
TRBD1 | TRBJ1-1 | TRBV10-3 | NA | TGTGCCATCACAGAGACAGGGGGGACTGAAGCTTTCTTT | CAITETGGTEAFF
TRBD1 | TRBJ1-2 | TRBV7-9 | NA | TGTGCCAGCAGCTTAGCGGGACAGGGGGCGTTCTACACCTTC | CASSLAGQGAFYTF
NA | TRBJ2-4 | TRBV7-8 | NA | TGTGCCAGCAGCTACACCTCCCAGCGTATAGCCAAAAACATTCAGTACTTC | CASSYTSQRIAKNIQYF
NA | TRBJ1-5 | TRBV3-1/TRBV3-2 | NA | TGTGCCAGCAGCCAAGGGGCCAGCAATCAGCCCCAGCATTTT | CASSQGASNQPQHF
NA | TRBJ2-3 | TRBV3-1/TRBV3-2 | NA | TGTGCCAGCAGCCAAGATGCGGGGACCCTCACAGATACGCAGTATTTT | CASSQDAGTLTDTQYF
TRBD1 | TRBJ2-5 | TRBV28 | NA | TGTGCCAGCAGTTCCCCCCCCGGGACAGGGGAGACCCAGTACTTC | CASSSPPGTGETQYF
TRBD1 | TRBJ1-4 | TRBV19 | NA | TGTGCCAGTAGTAAGACAGGGGATCGGGAAAAACTGTTTTTT | CASSKTGDREKLFF
NA | TRBJ2-3 | TRBV5-4 | NA | TGTGCCAGCAGCTCGCCTCTCGGAGATACGCAGTATTTT | CASSSPLGDTQYF
NA | TRBJ1-5 | TRBV5-8 | once | TGTGCCAGCTTTCCTATGTCCAGGGGTGATCAGCCCCAGCATTTT | CASFPMSRGDQPQHF
TRBD1 | TRBJ1-3 | TRBV18 | once | TGTGCCAGCTCACCTACGGGGACAGAGGGAGGCGGAAACACCATATATTTT | CASSPTGTEGGGNTIYF
NA | TRBJ1-5 | TRBV18 | NA | TGTGCCAGCTCACCCGCCCCGTCGGGAGATCAGCCCCAGCATTTT | CASSPAPSGDQPQHF
NA | TRBJ2-1 | TRBV5-4 | NA | TGTGCCAGCAGCCCACAGGGCGGAGTGGAGCAGTTCTTC | CASSPQGGVEQFF
TRBD2 | TRBJ2-3 | TRBV6-5 | NA | TGTGCCAGCGGGTGGGCTAGCGGGGCCGATACGCAGTATTTT | CASGWASGADTQYF
NA | TRBJ2-7 | TRBV18 | NA | TGTGCCAGCTCACCACGCAGTCAAGGCGTCGGGGAGCAGTACTTC | CASSPRSQGVGEQYF
TRBD1 | TRBJ1-4 | TRBV19 | NA | TGTGCCAGTAGTGTGGACAGGTTAACAACTAATGAAAAACTGTTTTTT | CASSVDRLTTNEKLFF
NA | TRBJ2-5 | TRBV7-6 | NA | TGTGCCAGCAGCCCGAAACAGGGTTCTATTGAGACCCAGTACTTC | CASSPKQGSIETQYF
TRBD2 | TRBJ2-5 | TRBV14 | NA | TGTGCCAGCAGCCAAGGTAGCGGGGGAGGAGAGACCCAGTACTTC | CASSQGSGGGETQYF
NA | TRBJ2-3 | TRBV2 | NA | TGTGCCAGCAGGGGAGATACAGATACGCAGTATTTT | CASRGDTDTQYF
TRBD2 | TRBJ2-5 | TRBV15 | NA | TGTGCCACCGCCCGGGCGGGAGGGCTAGAGACCCAGTACTTC | CATARAGGLETQYF
TRBD2 | TRBJ2-2 | TRBV19 | NA | TGTGCCAGTAGTATCCTAGCGGGAATCCCCGGGGAGCTGTTTTTT | CASSILAGIPGELFF
NA | TRBJ2-7 | TRBV6-5 | NA | TGTGCCAGCGGACTCTACGAGCAGTACTTC | CASGLYEQYF
TRBD1 | TRBJ1-5 | TRBV2 | NA | TGTGCCAGCAGTGTCGGGACAGGGGGAAATCAGCCCCAGCATTTT | CASSVGTGGNQPQHF
TRBD1 | TRBJ2-7 | TRBV30 | NA | TGTGCCTGGAGTCGAGGGGGCAGGCCGAGGGAGCAGTACTTC | CAWSRGGRPREQYF
TRBD1 | TRBJ2-2 | TRBV10-1 | NA | TGCGCCACCGGACAGGGGATCACCGGGGAGCTGTTTTTT | CATGQGITGELFF
TRBD2 | TRBJ2-3 | TRBV7-9 | NA | TGTGCCGGTCGGGAGGGAGATACGCAGTATTTT | CAGREGDTQYF
NA | TRBJ2-3 | TRBV7-2 | few | TGTGCCAGCAGCTTAGGGGGGGGCCCAGCGGCAGATACGCAGTATTTT | CASSLGGGPAADTQYF
TRBD1 | TRBJ1-4 | TRBV19 | NA | TGTGCCAGTAGTATCCCGACAGGGGGCTCCGAAAAACTGTTTTTT | CASSIPTGGSEKLFF
TRBD1 | TRBJ1-2 | TRBV10-3 | NA | TGTGCCATCAGTGAGTCTCCAGGGGGGAACTATGGCTACACCTTC | CAISESPGGNYGYTF